These 28 T cell receptor beta chains were sequenced from one sample in a study of blood T cell repertoires in COVID-19. The data were produced by immunoSEQ multiplex PCR, yet TCRdb's version contains in-frame clones alone and is incomplete. The repertoire holds hundreds of thousands of clones, with approximately 88% as singletons. The sequenced material came from peripheral blood. The origin of the receptors is a man in his forties or fifties with acute or convalescent COVID-19.

The chain carries TRBV7-2 and TRBJ1-2, with D possibly matching TRBD1 (6 bases). The V gene's germline CDR1 is SGHTA and CDR2 FQGNSA. There are 16 residues in the CDR3. With 5 bases removed from V and 0 bases from J, the gap between germline ends came to 16 bases. CDR3 DNA sequence: TGTGCCAGCAGCCCTAGAACAGGGCAGACTAACTATGGCTACACCTTC. This translates into CASSPRTGQTNYGYTF. The variable domain in full, completed from reference TRBV7-2 and TRBJ1-2, reads GAGVSQSPSNKVTEKGKDVELRCDPISGHTALYWYRQSLGQGLEFLIYFQGNSAPDKSGLPSDRFSAERTGGSVSTLTIQRTQQEDSAVYLCASSPRTGQTNYGYTFGSGTRLTVV.

This clone has a handful of counts. The chain is built from TRBV29-1 and TRBJ2-5, with 10 bases aligning to TRBD2. J gave up 6 bases and V 3 bases, and 10 bases lay outside the gene matches. Per the germline V gene, CDR1 is SQVTM and CDR2 is ANQGSEA. This CDR3 has 15 amino acids. CDR3 nucleotide sequence: TGCAGCGTTGACCTAGCGGGAGATTCAATAAAGACCCAGTACTTC. This gives the protein CSVDLAGDSIKTQYF.

The chain combines TRBV18 with TRBJ2-7; D is uncertain. Per the germline V gene, CDR1 is KGHSH and CDR2 is LQKENI. Trimming cost V 4 bases and J 3 bases, with 10 bases left between them. The CDR3 loop spans 13 amino acids. The CDR3 here is CASSLRNYYEQYF. The CDR3 DNA is TGTGCCAGCTCACTACGGAACTACTACGAGCAGTACTTC.

In its sample, this clone was seen a few times. This chain uses TRBV12-5 with TRBJ2-1; D is perhaps TRBD2 (6 bases). With 6 bases removed from V and 2 bases from J, the gap between germline ends came to 11 bases. The CDR3 covers 14 residues. Looked up from germline, CDR1 is LGHNT and CDR2 is FRNRAP. For the CDR3, the DNA is TGTGCTAGTGGCCGGGACTTCACCTACAATGAGCAGTTCTTC. It translates to CASGRDFTYNEQFF.

CDR3 in amino acids: CASSRTGSNEKLFF. CDR3 sequence (DNA): TGTGCCAGCAGCCGGACAGGGTCTAATGAAAAACTGTTTTTT. The chain combines TRBV5-4 with TRBJ1-4; the match to TRBD1 covers 8 bases. CDR1 is SGHNT, CDR2 YYREEE, per germline (reference sequence). V lost 4 bases to trimming and J lost 3 bases; unmatched junction nucleotides: 2. This CDR3 region has 14 residues.

V is TRBV2 and J is TRBJ2-7; 8 bases match TRBD2. Per germline, CDR1 SNHLY and CDR2 FYNNEI. V trimming: 5 bases; J trimming: 5 bases; junction bases outside the gene matches: 5. This CDR3 comprises 13 residues. CDR3 sequence reads: CASSSGSVDEQYF. The DNA for the CDR3 is TGTGCCAGCAGTAGCGGGAGCGTGGACGAGCAGTACTTC.

The chain links TRBV27 to TRBJ1-5; perhaps TRBD1 as D (5 bases). The germline V gene has CDR1 MNHEY and CDR2 SMNVEV (reference sequence). Trimming pared 2 bases from V and 3 bases from J, leaving 11 bases between. This CDR3 contains 15 residues. The CDR3 spells CASSLGGVFNQPQHF. The CDR3 DNA is TGTGCCAGCAGTTTAGGAGGGGTTTTCAATCAGCCCCAGCATTTT.

This clone was seen just once. The rearrangement links TRBV5-1 to TRBJ2-1, with TRBD2 matching over 12 bases. Per germline, CDR1 SGHRS and CDR2 YFSETQ. After removal of 2 bases from V and 7 bases from J, the junction contained 13 bases not matched to a gene. CDR3 length: 18 residues. The CDR3 sequence is CASSFRLRLAGVMNEQFF. As DNA, the CDR3 is TGCGCCAGCAGCTTCAGACTAAGACTAGCGGGAGTCATGAATGAGCAGTTCTTC.

The chain recombines TRBV6-5 with TRBJ2-1, with 9 positions matching TRBD1. Germline values: CDR1 MNHEY, CDR2 SVGAGI. The CDR3 extends over 15 amino acids. With 6 bases clipped from V and 2 bases from J, the junction kept 5 bases outside the gene matches. This CDR3 is CASRPGQGTYNEQFF. CDR3 coding DNA: TGTGCCAGCAGACCCGGACAGGGGACCTACAATGAGCAGTTCTTC.

V is TRBV5-1 and J is TRBJ1-3; D gene ambiguous. There are 14 residues in the CDR3. The ends were cut back, 2 bases at V and 9 bases at J, with 15 bases in the middle. CDR1 is SGHRS and CDR2 is YFSETQ in the germline V gene. For the CDR3, the DNA is TGCGCCAGCAGCTTCACTATTACCTCGCCCACCATATATTTT. Translation gives CASSFTITSPTIYF.

This clone has a single count. CDR3 amino acids: CASSNVSLWGGQDTQYF. As DNA, the CDR3 is TGTGCCAGCAGCAATGTCTCACTCTGGGGGGGGCAAGATACGCAGTATTTT. This chain connects TRBV21-1 to TRBJ2-3; the D call in the table, TRBD2, was not verified against the DNA. TRBV21-1 is labeled a pseudogene. The CDR3 runs 17 residues.

The chain joins TRBV15 to TRBJ2-1, with D maybe TRBD2 (7 bases). The CDR3 runs to 15 residues. Trimming stripped 8 bases from V and 6 bases from J, with 20 bases between. Germline loops: CDR1 LNHNV, CDR2 YYDKDF (reference sequence). The CDR3 reads CATGGRGAYPNEQFF. In DNA, the CDR3 is TGTGCCACCGGAGGCCGGGGGGCTTACCCCAATGAGCAGTTCTTC.

This chain joins TRBV29-1 and TRBJ2-2, with 8 bases matching TRBD2. This CDR3 region has 16 residues. The germline V gene encodes CDR1 SQVTM and CDR2 ANQGSEA. J gave up 6 bases and V 6 bases, and 15 bases lay outside the gene matches. This CDR3 is CSVQPGLERVAGELFF. The CDR3 bases are TGCAGCGTCCAACCGGGACTAGAAAGGGTCGCCGGGGAGCTGTTTTTT.

The J gene is TRBJ1-2, the V gene TRBV3-1 (or the pseudogene TRBV3-2); 7 bases align to TRBD1. The germline CDR1 and CDR2 sequences are LGHDT and YNNKEL (reference sequence). The CDR3 runs 14 residues. V dropped 4 bases and J dropped 8; count of bases not matched to a gene: 10. In nucleotides, the CDR3 is TGTGCCAGCAGCCCCGACAGGGTCGAAGGGGGCTACACCTTC. This codes for CASSPDRVEGGYTF.

The chain combines TRBV9 with TRBJ1-4, with unresolved D. The CDR3 loop spans 18 amino acids. The V end was cut by 4 bases, the J end by 7 bases, with 26 bases between. The germline V gene has CDR1 SGDLS and CDR2 YYNGEE. For the CDR3, the DNA is TGTGCCAGCAGCCTTACGTCAGCCCGGACTATGGTGGGTGAAAAACTGTTTTTT. It codes for CASSLTSARTMVGEKLFF.

The V and J genes are TRBV7-2 and TRBJ2-7, with TRBD1 as a possible D gene (6 bases). Trimming left V 1 base short and J 5 bases short, with 9 bases between. Germline CDR1 SGHTA, CDR2 FQGNSA. CDR3 length: 13 residues. The CDR3 DNA is TGTGCCAGCAGCTTAGTATCAGGGGACGAGCAGTACTTC. The encoded protein is CASSLVSGDEQYF.

The J gene is TRBJ1-5, the V gene TRBV4-1; TRBD1 aligns across 7 bases. Unmatched junction bases numbered 17, after V lost 6 bases and J lost 3 bases. The CDR3 has 18 amino acids. CDR1 and CDR2 (germline): MGHRA, YSYEKL. Here the CDR3 DNA reads TGCGCCAGCAGTCGATCACCCCTTTCCGGGACAGACAATCAGCCCCAGCATTTT. Translated: CASSRSPLSGTDNQPQHF.

V and J are TRBV7-3 and TRBJ2-1; TRBD2 agrees at 14 bases. Per germline, CDR1 SGHTA and CDR2 FQGTGA. The CDR3 spans 14 residues. V shed 5 bases and J 13 bases; nucleotides not matched to a gene: 7. In DNA form, the CDR3 reads TGTGCCAGCAGCCAAGGGACTAGCGGGAGTCTCCAGTTCTTC. It yields the protein CASSQGTSGSLQFF.

The gene calls are TRBV3-1 (or the pseudogene TRBV3-2) and TRBJ1-1, with D tentatively TRBD1 (6 bases). In germline, CDR1 is LGHDT, CDR2 YNNKEL (reference sequence). This CDR3 is built from 14 residues. V dropped 3 bases and J dropped 0 bases, with 8 bases sitting between them. The CDR3 DNA follows: TGTGCCAGCAGCCAGGACAGAATGAACACTGAAGCTTTCTTT. It specifies CASSQDRMNTEAFF.

The chain links TRBV7-2 to TRBJ2-2, with D possibly matching TRBD2 (6 bases). V was cut by 3 bases and J by 6 bases, with 11 bases left in between. This CDR3 is built from 14 residues. Per germline, CDR1 SGHTA and CDR2 FQGNSA. The DNA of the CDR3 is TGTGCCAGCAGCTTTTCTCTAGCGTCCGGGGAGCTGTTTTTT. This gives the protein CASSFSLASGELFF.

This clone was counted a single time. The V and J genes are TRBV6-5 and TRBJ2-3, with a weak D call TRBD1 (7 bases). This CDR3 contains 14 residues. The germline V gene has CDR1 MNHEY and CDR2 SVGAGI. V was trimmed by 11 bases and J by 0 bases, leaving 15 bases between them. CDR3 nucleotides: TGTGCCGGATCGACAGGGAGGAGCACAGATACGCAGTATTTT. It translates to CAGSTGRSTDTQYF.

This clone was observed a single time. The chain uses TRBV30 and TRBJ2-5, with 7 bases identical to TRBD2. The CDR3 is 14 amino acids. Germline CDR1 is GTSNPN and CDR2 is SVGIG (reference sequence). Trimming at V came to 5 bases and at J to 6 bases, leaving 12 bases not matched to a gene. CDR3 sequence (DNA): TGTGCCTGGGCCTCCGGGACGGGGGGACAGACCCAGTACTTC. Translating it yields CAWASGTGGQTQYF. Full variable domain (outside the CDR3, taken from reference TRBV30 and TRBJ2-5): SQTIHQWPATLVQPVGSPLSLECTVEGTSNPNLYWYRQAAGRGLQLLFYSVGIGQISSEVPQNLSASRPQDRQFILSSKKLLLSDSGFYLCAWASGTGGQTQYFGPGTRLLVL.

The chain links TRBV15 to TRBJ1-2; tentatively, D is TRBD1 (5 bases). CDR1 is LNHNV and CDR2 is YYDKDF in the germline V gene (reference sequence). The CDR3 consists of 17 residues. Trimming took off 5 bases at V and 0 bases at J, with 19 bases between the two ends. CDR3: CATSPPGGRAPNYGYTF. CDR3 sequence (DNA): TGTGCCACCAGCCCCCCCGGGGGGAGGGCCCCTAACTATGGCTACACCTTC.

The rearrangement uses TRBV7-9 and TRBJ1-3, with D tentatively TRBD1 (5 bases). Germline V gene sequence: CDR1 SEHNR, CDR2 FQNEAQ (reference sequence). The CDR3 runs to 16 residues. V gave up 5 bases and J gave up 1 base, with 15 bases separating them. The CDR3 region is CASSIPGRGSGNTIYF. The DNA for the CDR3 is TGTGCCAGCAGCATCCCAGGACGGGGGTCTGGAAACACCATATATTTT.

This sequence joins TRBV5-6 and TRBJ2-2; no clear D. V was shortened by 0 bases and J by 0 bases, with 6 bases between the two germline ends. This CDR3 region has 15 residues. CDR1 and CDR2 (germline): SGHDT, YYEEEE. CDR3 amino acids: CASSLVRANTGELFF. For the CDR3, the DNA is TGTGCCAGCAGCTTGGTTAGAGCGAACACCGGGGAGCTGTTTTTT.

This rearrangement joins TRBV25-1 to TRBJ2-1; TRBD2 is a possible D gene (6 bases). Trimming shortened V by 3 bases and J by 7 bases, and 16 bases separated the two germline ends. The CDR3 is 15 residues long. From germline, CDR1 is MGHDK and CDR2 SYGVNS. DNA of the CDR3: TGTGCCAGCAGTGATCTACTAGCCGAACCGAATGAGCAGTTCTTC. This encodes CASSDLLAEPNEQFF.

The V call is TRBV5-5, the J call TRBJ2-7; 7 nucleotides line up with TRBD1. Trimming cost V 4 bases and J 4 bases; bases outside gene matches: 14. The germline CDR1 and CDR2 sequences are SGHKS and YYEKEE (reference sequence). The CDR3 totals 16 residues. CDR3 nucleotide sequence: TGTGCCAGCAGCGTACGCCAGGGGGAGTTCTTGTACGAGCAGTACTTC. It is translated as CASSVRQGEFLYEQYF.

The chain has TRBV7-2 and TRBJ1-5, with a weak D call TRBD1 (5 bases). The CDR3 totals 17 residues. Trimming stripped 2 bases from V and 0 bases from J, with 14 bases between. Germline CDR1 reads SGHTA; CDR2 reads FQGNSA. CDR3 in DNA: TGTGCCAGCAGCTTATTCGCAGGGCCGAATAGCAATCAGCCCCAGCATTTT. Its protein is CASSLFAGPNSNQPQHF.